Shown below are 24 T cell receptor beta chains from a single sample sequenced in a study of T-cell memory formation after mild COVID-19. Using its own MiXCR run on the 5' RACE reads, TCRdb lists one record per CDR3 protein. The table lists around 510,000 distinct CDR3 sequences, less than 25% of them singletons. The sample was PBMCs or a T cell subset sorted from them (not recorded which). These receptors were collected from an adult woman who had mild COVID-19 (a few samples of this study predate the infection). Cell type and time point are not known.

This rearrangement joins TRBV4-2 to TRBJ2-2; the match to TRBD2 covers 8 bases. After removal of 5 bases from V and 0 bases from J, the junction contained 5 bases not matched to a gene. The germline V gene encodes CDR1 LGHNA and CDR2 YNFKEQ. This CDR3 is 16 amino acids long. Written as DNA, the CDR3 is TGTGCCAGCAGCTTCAGACTAGCGTCGAACACCGGGGAGCTGTTTTTT. Its translation: CASSFRLASNTGELFF.

This chain uses TRBV9 with TRBJ1-1, with D uncertain. Germline CDR1 and CDR2: SGDLS and YYNGEE. The CDR3 contains 14 residues. Trimming took 4 bases from V and 1 from J, leaving 11 bases between them. The CDR3 sequence is CASSREASNTEAFF. The CDR3 nucleotides read TGTGCCAGCAGCCGGGAGGCGTCGAACACTGAAGCTTTCTTT.

This clonotype was recorded many times. A junction end diverges from the germline sequence, so it may reflect a read error. The rearrangement uses TRBV5-1 and TRBJ1-2; 9 nucleotides agree with TRBD1. Germline-derived CDR1 and CDR2 are SGHRS and YFSETQ. This CDR3 is 12 amino acids long. The CDR3 coding sequence is TGCGCCAGCAGCGATGGGACAGGGTCCCGTGCCTTC. Its protein is CASSDGTGSRAF.

In the case of this clonotype: This may stem from a read error, because a much larger clone lies one nucleotide away. The chain couples TRBV7-2 to TRBJ2-5; maybe TRBD1 (6 bases). CDR3 size: 14 residues. From germline, CDR1 is SGHTA and CDR2 FQGNSA. The DNA of the CDR3 is TGTGCCAGCGGCTTAGGCAGGGGCGAGGAGACCCAGTACTTC. Translated, it gives CASGLGRGEETQYF.

This clonotype was detected a few times. The chain recombines TRBV9 with TRBJ2-1; D is uncertain. The V gene's germline CDR1 is SGDLS and CDR2 YYNGEE. Trimming stripped 0 bases from V and 13 bases from J, with 11 bases between. The CDR3 is 12 amino acids. The CDR3: CASSVADGLQFF. Written as DNA, the CDR3 is TGTGCCAGCAGCGTAGCCGATGGCCTACAGTTCTTC.

This clonotype was seen a few times. This rearrangement joins TRBV9 to TRBJ2-7; 7 bases match TRBD2. Germline loops: CDR1 SGDLS, CDR2 YYNGEE. J lost 2 bases, V lost 3 bases, and 5 bases had no gene match. The CDR3 loop spans 14 amino acids. CDR3 nucleotides: TGTGCCAGCAGCGCGTCTAGCGGACCCTACGAGCAGTACTTC. Residues: CASSASSGPYEQYF.

This clonotype was found a few times. This chain joins TRBV19 and TRBJ2-1; unclear D gene. The germline gives CDR1 LNHDA, CDR2 SQIVND (reference sequence). This CDR3 has 13 amino acids. V gave up 3 bases and J gave up 9 bases, with 12 bases separating them. Here the CDR3 reads CASSIDVATEQFF. The CDR3 coding sequence is TGTGCCAGTAGTATCGACGTAGCCACTGAGCAGTTCTTC.

This chain joins TRBV29-1 and TRBJ1-2, with D unresolved. In germline, CDR1 is SQVTM, CDR2 ANQGSEA. This CDR3 spans 11 amino acids. V lost 5 bases and J 4 bases, leaving 8 bases between the germline ends. The CDR3 sequence: CSVYSSYGYTF. CDR3 sequence (DNA): TGCAGCGTTTATTCTAGCTATGGCTACACCTTC.

The V gene is TRBV7-2, the J gene TRBJ2-1; TRBD2 matches 8 bases. V lost 5 bases, J lost 1 base, and 10 bases stayed unmatched. Germline CDR1 SGHTA, CDR2 FQGNSA. The CDR3 has 17 residues. This CDR3 is CASSLHSGTWSYNEQFF. The CDR3 bases are TGTGCCAGCAGCCTGCATAGCGGGACCTGGTCCTACAATGAGCAGTTCTTC.

The sample holds a few counts of this clonotype. V gene TRBV12-3 or TRBV12-4 combines with J gene TRBJ1-5; D is unclear. The CDR3 runs 13 residues. Trimming stripped 6 bases from V and 10 bases from J, with 16 bases between. The CDR3 bases are TGTGCCAGCAGGCCGGGCCAAGAAGGACCCCAGCATTTT. It codes for CASRPGQEGPQHF.

DNA for the CDR3: TGTGCCAGCTCAACCGACAGTATCTATGGCTACACCTTC. Its protein product is CASSTDSIYGYTF. The V gene is TRBV18, the J gene TRBJ1-2; D is perhaps TRBD1 (5 bases). This CDR3 spans 13 amino acids. V gave up 5 bases and J gave up 4 bases, with 11 bases separating them. The germline CDR1 and CDR2 sequences are KGHSH and LQKENI.

V and J are TRBV7-9 and TRBJ1-1, with TRBD1 as a possible D gene (6 bases). V lost 5 bases and J lost 4, with 17 bases in between. The CDR3 runs 15 residues. From germline, CDR1 is SEHNR and CDR2 FQNEAQ (reference sequence). The CDR3 is CASSLTGIWGTEAFF. DNA for the CDR3: TGTGCCAGCAGCCTAACAGGGATATGGGGCACTGAAGCTTTCTTT. The full variable domain, rest sourced from reference TRBV7-9 and TRBJ1-1, is DTGVSQNPRHKITKRGQNVTFRCDPISEHNRLYWYRQTLGQGPEFLTYFQNEAQLEKSRLLSDRFSAERPKGSFSTLEIQRTEQGDSAMYLCASSLTGIWGTEAFFGQGTRLTVV.

This clonotype has more than one count but fewer than ten. The V gene is TRBV18, the J gene TRBJ2-3; D is perhaps TRBD1 (6 bases). Trimming removed 3 bases from V and 2 bases from J, with 15 bases in between. Looked up from germline, CDR1 is KGHSH and CDR2 is LQKENI. The CDR3 is 16 residues long. The CDR3 sequence: CASSPRTVPPTDTQYF. CDR3 nucleotides: TGTGCCAGCTCACCTCGGACAGTTCCCCCCACAGATACGCAGTATTTT.

The table lists this clonotype with many counts. The CDR3 spells CASSELDRANSPLHF. In nucleotides, the CDR3 is TGTGCCAGCAGCGAGTTGGACAGGGCCAATTCACCCCTCCACTTT. The rearrangement uses TRBV9 and TRBJ1-6; 8 nucleotides agree with TRBD1. V shed 3 bases and J 7 bases; nucleotides not matched to a gene: 6. CDR3 length equals 15 residues. The germline gives CDR1 SGDLS, CDR2 YYNGEE.

The genes are TRBV27 and TRBJ2-3; D is possibly TRBD2 (5 bases). The CDR3 totals 14 residues. Germline assignment: CDR1 MNHEY and CDR2 SMNVEV (reference sequence). The germline V and J ends were trimmed by 5 bases and 2 bases, with 11 bases remaining between them. The CDR3 nucleotides read TGTGCCAGCAGTCCAGCGGATGCCACAGATACGCAGTATTTT. This translates into CASSPADATDTQYF.

The chain links TRBV7-9 to TRBJ1-2; D is ambiguous. With 5 bases removed from V and 3 bases from J, the gap between germline ends came to 13 bases. The germline CDR1 and CDR2 sequences are SEHNR and FQNEAQ (reference sequence). This CDR3 contains 14 residues. CDR3 DNA sequence: TGTGCCAGCAGCACCCTTACAGATGACTATGGCTACACCTTC. Protein sequence: CASSTLTDDYGYTF.

This clonotype was found a few times. This chain connects TRBV5-1 to TRBJ2-1, with D possibly being TRBD2 (5 bases). Germline V gene data show CDR1 as SGHRS and CDR2 as YFSETQ. The CDR3 length is 14 residues. V was cut by 6 bases and J by 4 bases, with 14 bases left in between. The CDR3 reads CASKTAETYNEQFF. For the CDR3, the DNA is TGCGCCAGCAAAACAGCGGAGACATACAATGAGCAGTTCTTC. Together with reference TRBV5-1 and TRBJ2-1, the CDR3 gives the full variable domain: KAGVTQTPRYLIKTRGQQVTLSCSPISGHRSVSWYQQTPGQGLQFLFEYFSETQRNKGNFPGRFSGRQFSNSRSEMNVSTLELGDSALYLCASKTAETYNEQFFGPGTRLTVL.

The chain is built from TRBV5-1 and TRBJ2-1; perhaps TRBD2 as D (5 bases). CDR3 length: 14 amino acids. V gave up 0 bases and J gave up 12 bases, with 16 bases separating them. The germline V gene has CDR1 SGHRS and CDR2 YFSETQ. The CDR3 DNA follows: TGCGCCAGCAGCTTGGCCGATCCCCACGAGGGGCAGTTCTTC. It translates to CASSLADPHEGQFF.

This clonotype has a handful of counts. This chain uses TRBV12-3 or TRBV12-4 with TRBJ2-1; 9 bases are a match to TRBD2. The CDR3 extends over 16 amino acids. The V and J ends lost 9 bases and 6 bases, in that order; junction bases with no gene match: 15. CDR3 bases: TGTGCCAGTCTTGCGGGAGGGCCGTCGTTAGGCAATGAGCAGTTCTTC. This gives the protein CASLAGGPSLGNEQFF.

In this sample, this clonotype turned up a few times. V usage is TRBV5-1 and J usage is TRBJ2-3, with 8 bases matching TRBD1. The junction had 4 bases not matched to a gene; V was cut back by 3 bases and J by 1 base. There are 15 residues in the CDR3. Germline CDR1 SGHRS, CDR2 YFSETQ. The CDR3 reads CASSYSTGGTDTQYF. In DNA form, the CDR3 reads TGCGCCAGCAGCTACTCGACAGGGGGCACAGATACGCAGTATTTT.

The rearrangement links TRBV28 to TRBJ1-2; TRBD1 matches at 11 bases. The CDR3 has 12 residues. The germline CDR1 and CDR2 sequences are MDHEN and SYDVKM. Trimming removed 10 bases from V and 6 bases from J; junction bases left unmatched: 4. The DNA of the CDR3 is TGTGCCACCTGGACAGGGGGCGATGGCTACACCTTC. Amino acid sequence: CATWTGGDGYTF.

The chain couples TRBV7-9 to TRBJ2-7; no clear D. Germline CDR1 and CDR2: SEHNR and FQNEAQ (reference sequence). The CDR3 sequence is 15 residues long. V was clipped by 3 bases and J by 2 bases, with 14 bases between them. The CDR3 DNA is TGTGCCAGCAGCTTCGGTTTGTCTGAAACCTACGAGCAGTACTTC. Amino acids: CASSFGLSETYEQYF.

This clonotype was recorded a few times. The chain is built from TRBV19 and TRBJ1-4, with D possibly being TRBD1 (5 bases). V was cut by 6 bases and J by 5 bases, with 10 bases left in between. CDR3 length: 13 amino acids. Germline CDR1 is LNHDA and CDR2 is SQIVND (reference sequence). CDR3 sequence: CASRPRGNEKLFF. The CDR3 DNA reads TGTGCCAGTAGGCCCCGGGGGAATGAAAAACTGTTTTTT.

The rearrangement links TRBV12-3 or TRBV12-4 to TRBJ1-1; TRBD1 matches 7 bases. J gave up 0 bases and V 7 bases, and 14 bases lay outside the gene matches. CDR3 length: 17 amino acids. CDR3 residues: CASTKKTGLSMNTEAFF. CDR3 bases: TGTGCCAGCACCAAAAAGACAGGGCTTTCTATGAACACTGAAGCTTTCTTT.